Listed below are T cell receptor beta chains from one sample, sequenced in a study of blood T cell repertoires in COVID-19. Sequencing was performed with immunoSEQ multiplex PCR; in TCRdb, only in-frame clones are kept and a portion is missing. Of about 90,000 clones listed, roughly 89% were seen once; the top ten hold 3% to 4%. The sample consisted of peripheral blood. The receptor set was obtained from a woman in her sixties or seventies with acute or convalescent COVID-19. The CDR3 runs from the conserved cysteine through the conserved F or W. D genes are given only for firm matches. For some rows the clone size is stated as once, few or many, or as a class when expanded; others skip it.

size | J | V | length | D | DNA | CDR3
NA | TRBJ1-3 | TRBV5-1 | 15 | NA | TGCGCCAGCAGCCCAGAAGGGGTCTCTGGAAACACCATATATTTT | CASSPEGVSGNTIYF
NA | TRBJ2-2 | TRBV5-1 | 14 | TRBD2 | TGCGCCAGCAGCCCGACTAGCCGCACCGGGGAGCTGTTTTTT | CASSPTSRTGELFF
medium-sized | TRBJ1-1 | TRBV7-9 | 12 | TRBD1 | TGTGCCAGCAGCCGGTGGGACAGCGAAGCTTTCTTT | CASSRWDSEAFF
once | TRBJ2-1 | TRBV18 | 15 | TRBD1 | TGTGCCAGCTCACAGGGACAGGCCCTCTCTCCCGAGCAGTTCTTC | CASSQGQALSPEQFF
NA | TRBJ2-1 | TRBV20-1 | 15 | NA | TGCAGTGCTAGTCCATCGGTGGCAGGGCCCAATGAGCAGTTCTTC | CSASPSVAGPNEQFF
NA | TRBJ2-5 | TRBV6-6 | 14 | TRBD2 | TGTGCCAGCAGACTAGCGGGAGTGAGAGAGACCCAGTACTTC | CASRLAGVRETQYF
NA | TRBJ1-4 | TRBV29-1 | 12 | NA | TGCAGCGGCAGTTGGGCAAATGAAAAACTGTTTTTT | CSGSWANEKLFF
once | TRBJ2-1 | TRBV7-2 | 14 | TRBD2 | TGTGCCAGCGGGACTAGCGGACTGTACAATGAGCAGTTCTTC | CASGTSGLYNEQFF
NA | TRBJ2-5 | TRBV7-2 | 15 | TRBD2 | TGTGCCAGCAAAGGGACTAGCGGGAGTTGGGAGACCCAGTACTTC | CASKGTSGSWETQYF
NA | TRBJ2-2 | TRBV28 | 15 | NA | TGTGCCAGCAGGCCAACAGGGCCTGGGGCCGGGGAGCTGTTTTTT | CASRPTGPGAGELFF
NA | TRBJ1-1 | TRBV20-1 | 11 | NA | TGCAGTGAGAACGGGAACACTGAAGCTTTCTTT | CSENGNTEAFF
NA | TRBJ2-2 | TRBV19 | 16 | TRBD1 | TGTGCCAGTAGTATAGGTGCAGGGGGCATCACCGGGGAGCTGTTTTTT | CASSIGAGGITGELFF
NA | TRBJ2-7 | TRBV5-1 | 21 | TRBD1 | TGCGCCAGCAGCTTGGGACGTCCCCGGACAGGGGTCCCGGTGGTCACCTACGAGCAGTACTTC | CASSLGRPRTGVPVVTYEQYF
once | TRBJ1-2 | TRBV4-1 | 14 | NA | TGCGCCAGCAGCCAAGATTGGGCCCGATATGGCTACACCTTC | CASSQDWARYGYTF
NA | TRBJ2-5 | TRBV7-6 | 15 | TRBD2 | TGTGCCAGCAGCCCAAAGCCGGGACTACAAGAGACCCAGTACTTC | CASSPKPGLQETQYF
NA | TRBJ1-6 | TRBV3-1/TRBV3-2 | 15 | TRBD1 | TGTGCCAGCAGCCCCAGACAGGGTACTGGTTCACCCCTCCACTTT | CASSPRQGTGSPLHF
NA | TRBJ2-2 | TRBV20-1 | 11 | NA | TGCAGCGTTCGGAGGTTCGGGGAGCTGTTTTTT | CSVRRFGELFF
NA | TRBJ2-2 | TRBV5-6 | 15 | TRBD1 | TGTGCCAGCAGCTTTTTGGACAGGGACACCGGGGAGCTGTTTTTT | CASSFLDRDTGELFF
NA | TRBJ1-5 | TRBV5-5 | 15 | NA | TGTGCCAGCAGCTTGCGGGAGGGTAGTAATCAGCCCCAGCATTTT | CASSLREGSNQPQHF
few | TRBJ2-2 | TRBV5-1 | 15 | NA | TGCGCCAGCAGCTTGGGGGACACACTTTCCAGGGAGCTGTTTTTT | CASSLGDTLSRELFF
NA | TRBJ2-5 | TRBV5-1 | 13 | NA | TGCGCCAGCAGCTTGGCAGTTTTCGAGACCCAGTACTTC | CASSLAVFETQYF
NA | TRBJ2-3 | TRBV27 | 14 | NA | TGTGCCAGCAGAGCCAGGGCTACCACAGATACGCAGTATTTT | CASRARATTDTQYF
NA | TRBJ1-3 | TRBV19 | 15 | NA | TGTGCCAGTACTGGGGGGACCGTCTCTGGAAACACCATATATTTT | CASTGGTVSGNTIYF
NA | TRBJ1-4 | TRBV5-4 | 15 | TRBD1 | TGTGCCAGCAGCTTGGGGACAGGGCTTAATGAAAAACTGTTTTTT | CASSLGTGLNEKLFF
once | TRBJ1-1 | TRBV11-3 | 14 | NA | TGTGCCAGCAGCTCGTCAGGGTTGAAGACTGAAGCTTTCTTT | CASSSSGLKTEAFF
NA | TRBJ1-5 | TRBV19 | 15 | TRBD1 | TGTGCCAGTAGTAAACAGGGGGCGTTTGGTCAGCCCCAGCATTTT | CASSKQGAFGQPQHF
NA | TRBJ2-1 | TRBV1 | 15 | NA | TGCACCAGCAGCCCCCAGCGGGAGGGCCGGAATGAGCAGTTCTTC | CTSSPQREGRNEQFF
NA | TRBJ1-3 | TRBV30 | 14 | TRBD1 | TGTGCGGGGACAGGGTCGCTTTCTGGAAACACCATATATTTT | CAGTGSLSGNTIYF
NA | TRBJ2-3 | TRBV5-1 | 15 | TRBD2 | TGCGCCAGCAGCTTAAGCGGGAGCAGTGGAGATACGCAGTATTTT | CASSLSGSSGDTQYF
NA | TRBJ1-3 | TRBV19 | 18 | NA | TGTGCCAGTAGTATAGTCTTCGGAGCCAACACGGCTGGAAACACCATATATTTT | CASSIVFGANTAGNTIYF
NA | TRBJ1-3 | TRBV2 | 15 | TRBD1 | TGTGCCAGCAGGAGTACGACAGGGGGCGGAAACACCATATATTTT | CASRSTTGGGNTIYF
once | TRBJ2-3 | TRBV2 | 15 | NA | TGTGCCAGCAGCGACCGGGGCGCGGGAAAAGATACGCAGTATTTT | CASSDRGAGKDTQYF
once | TRBJ1-5 | TRBV21-1 | 13 | NA | TGTGCCACTTTCGGGGATAGCAATCAACCCCAGCATTTT | CATFGDSNQPQHF
NA | TRBJ2-3 | TRBV28 | 15 | NA | TGTGCCAGCAGCCTGGTGGGAGGTAGCACAGATACGCAGTATTTT | CASSLVGGSTDTQYF
NA | TRBJ2-3 | TRBV7-8 | 16 | NA | TGTGCCAGCAGCCGCCTTTTAGCGACTGGCACAGATACGCAGTATTTT | CASSRLLATGTDTQYF
NA | TRBJ2-2 | TRBV3-1/TRBV3-2 | 15 | NA | TGTGCCAGCAGCCAAGATCTTGGGCGTCCCGGGGAGCTGTTTTTT | CASSQDLGRPGELFF
NA | TRBJ1-2 | TRBV6-5 | 14 | NA | TGTGCCAGCAGCGGCGGCTTTTCAGGGCTCGGCTACACCTTC | CASSGGFSGLGYTF
NA | TRBJ2-5 | TRBV6-6 | 17 | NA | TGTGCCAGCAGTCTACTCAATCGGGACAAGAGGGTGGAGACCCAGTACTTC | CASSLLNRDKRVETQYF
NA | TRBJ2-5 | TRBV3-1/TRBV3-2 | 11 | NA | TGTGCCAGCAGCGACAGAAAGACCCAGTACTTC | CASSDRKTQYF
NA | TRBJ2-3 | TRBV11-2 | 15 | TRBD2 | TGTGCCAGCAGCTCACATAGCGGGAGCACAGATACGCAGTATTTT | CASSSHSGSTDTQYF
NA | TRBJ1-2 | TRBV28 | 13 | NA | TGTGCCAGCAGTTTTCCTGAGAACTATGGCTACACCTTC | CASSFPENYGYTF
NA | TRBJ2-5 | TRBV2 | 15 | NA | TGTGCCAGCAGGGTCCGGGCAACCCGAGGGGAGACCCAGTACTTC | CASRVRATRGETQYF
NA | TRBJ1-6 | TRBV7-2 | 16 | NA | TGTGCCAGCAGGGGCTCAGGGGCAACCCGTAATTCACCCCTCCACTTT | CASRGSGATRNSPLHF
once | TRBJ1-1 | TRBV6-2/TRBV6-3 | 15 | TRBD1 | TGTGCCAGCAGTTACCGCAGGGGGCGAGACACTGAAGCTTTCTTT | CASSYRRGRDTEAFF
NA | TRBJ1-3 | TRBV15 | 14 | NA | TGTGCCACCAGCAGAGAGAAAGGGGGTTACACCATATATTTT | CATSREKGGYTIYF
NA | TRBJ2-7 | TRBV5-1 | 14 | NA | TGCGCCAGCAGCTCGTTAGGGGTTTCCTACGAGCAGTACTTC | CASSSLGVSYEQYF
NA | TRBJ1-5 | TRBV19 | 14 | TRBD1 | TGTGCCAGTAGACTGACAGGGGCGGGTCAGCCCCAGCATTTT | CASRLTGAGQPQHF
NA | TRBJ1-1 | TRBV5-1 | 15 | NA | TGCGCCAGCAGCTTGGCTCCCGGGTTGAACACTGAAGCTTTCTTT | CASSLAPGLNTEAFF
few | TRBJ1-1 | TRBV10-1 | 15 | TRBD1 | TGCGCCAGCAGTGAATCCGGACAGGGAAGATCCCCAGCTTTCTTT | CASSESGQGRSPAFF
NA | TRBJ1-5 | TRBV5-1 | 14 | NA | TGCGCCAGCAGCCCCGGGGAAGTCCATCAGCCCCAGCATTTT | CASSPGEVHQPQHF
NA | TRBJ1-1 | TRBV2 | 17 | NA | TGTGCCAGCAGTGAAGCGTTGGGACGCGCCGGGGGCACTGAAGCTTTCTTT | CASSEALGRAGGTEAFF